These T cell receptor beta chains were read from a single sample in a study of cytomegalovirus exposure and HLA in healthy donors. Generated by immunoSEQ multiplex PCR, the TCRdb table keeps only in-frame clones and is missing some. The sample carries just over 200,000 clones, roughly three quarters recorded once. The material sequenced was PBMCs. Receptor source: a man over 45 in good health and CMV-seronegative. Each CDR3 is given with its conserved first and last residue. D genes are given only for firm matches. Part of the rows lack a size; the others show once, few, many or a class for expanded clones.

>-|TRBJ2-2|TRBV25-1|TRBD2
CASSKAGINTGELFF
TGTGCCAGCAGTAAAGCGGGAATAAACACCGGGGAGCTGTTTTTT
>-|TRBJ2-7|TRBV28|TRBD2
CASSRGLAGGLSYEQYF
TGTGCCAGCAGCCGGGGACTAGCGGGAGGGCTTTCCTACGAGCAGTACTTC
>-|TRBJ2-2|TRBV7-6|-
CASSPLRAGELFF
TGTGCCAGCAGCCCCCTCCGAGCCGGGGAGCTGTTTTTT
>-|TRBJ2-7|TRBV15|-
CATSRPGAAYEQYF
TGTGCCACCAGCAGGCCAGGGGCGGCCTACGAGCAGTACTTC
>-|TRBJ1-1|TRBV15|-
CATSRDRGGTEAFF
TGTGCCACCAGCAGAGATCGGGGGGGCACTGAAGCTTTCTTT
>-|TRBJ2-7|TRBV27|TRBD2
CASSPSGLAGWMDYYEQYF
TGTGCCAGCAGTCCGTCGGGACTAGCGGGGTGGATGGACTACTACGAGCAGTACTTC
>-|TRBJ1-4|TRBV5-1|-
CASSPGGLSGEKLFF
TGCGCCAGCAGCCCTGGAGGCCTCTCGGGGGAAAAACTGTTTTTT
>-|TRBJ1-5|TRBV28|-
CASSIRQAPIDQPQHF
TGTGCCAGCAGTATCCGACAAGCCCCTATTGATCAGCCCCAGCATTTT
>-|TRBJ1-1|TRBV4-1|TRBD1
CASSQQGVGRNTEAFF
TGCGCCAGCAGCCAGCAGGGGGTGGGTAGGAACACTGAAGCTTTCTTT
>-|TRBJ2-1|TRBV19|TRBD2
CASSGRAGENEQFF
TGTGCCAGTAGCGGGAGGGCCGGTGAGAATGAGCAGTTCTTC
>-|TRBJ2-2|TRBV6-5|TRBD2
CASSTVAGGTGELFF
TGTGCCAGCAGTACAGTAGCGGGAGGGACCGGGGAGCTGTTTTTT
>few|TRBJ1-2|TRBV5-6|-
CASSLIDKHYGYTF
TGTGCCAGCAGCCTTATTGACAAGCATTATGGCTACACCTTC
>-|TRBJ2-3|TRBV28|-
CASSPFQISSTDTQYF
TGTGCCAGCAGCCCTTTTCAGATATCTAGCACAGATACGCAGTATTTT
>few|TRBJ2-5|TRBV10-1|TRBD2
CASSPGLADLGKTQYF
TGCGCCAGCAGCCCAGGACTAGCGGATTTGGGTAAGACCCAGTACTTC
>once|TRBJ2-2|TRBV27|TRBD1
CASSPQGALDTGELFF
TGTGCCAGCAGTCCCCAGGGGGCTTTAGACACCGGGGAGCTGTTTTTT
>-|TRBJ1-4|TRBV5-1|-
CASSWEQGFGNEKLFF
TGCGCCAGCAGCTGGGAACAGGGATTCGGTAATGAAAAACTGTTTTTT
>-|TRBJ1-5|TRBV4-2|-
CASSQGTDGSNQPQHF
TGTGCCAGCAGCCAAGGGACAGACGGTAGCAATCAGCCCCAGCATTTT
>-|TRBJ1-5|TRBV7-9|TRBD1
CASSPIRTGRGSNQPQHF
TGTGCCAGCAGCCCTATTCGGACAGGCAGGGGTAGCAATCAGCCCCAGCATTTT
>-|TRBJ2-3|TRBV19|TRBD1
CASSIGGTGPTDTQYF
TGTGCCAGTAGTATAGGGGGGACAGGACCCACAGATACGCAGTATTTT
>-|TRBJ2-1|TRBV27|TRBD1
CASSISGDRGRSYNEQFF
TGTGCCAGCAGCATTAGTGGGGACAGGGGTAGGTCCTACAATGAGCAGTTCTTC
>-|TRBJ2-3|TRBV11-2|TRBD1
CASSLRTGTNPDTQYF
TGTGCCAGCAGTCTTCGGACAGGAACAAATCCAGATACGCAGTATTTT
>-|TRBJ1-1|TRBV30|-
CAWSMRPNTEAFF
TGTGCCTGGAGTATGCGGCCGAACACTGAAGCTTTCTTT
>-|TRBJ1-1|TRBV4-1|-
CASSQEPGAGTEAFF
TGCGCCAGCAGCCAAGAGCCAGGGGCGGGCACTGAAGCTTTCTTT
>-|TRBJ2-5|TRBV5-4|-
CASSLAKQGVTQYF
TGTGCCAGCAGCTTGGCGAAACAGGGCGTGACCCAGTACTTC
>-|TRBJ1-1|TRBV28|TRBD1
CASNPDRSRTEAFF
TGTGCCAGCAATCCGGACAGGTCGCGGACTGAAGCTTTCTTT
>once|TRBJ2-3|TRBV5-1|-
CASSLESLGFTDTQYF
TGCGCCAGCAGCTTGGAAAGCCTGGGCTTCACAGATACGCAGTATTTT
>few|TRBJ1-2|TRBV5-5|TRBD1
CASRDVGQGYYGYTF
TGTGCCAGCAGGGACGTGGGACAGGGTTACTATGGCTACACCTTC
>-|TRBJ2-7|TRBV5-1|TRBD2
CASSFSLAGPSEQYF
TGCGCCAGCAGCTTTTCTCTAGCGGGACCATCCGAGCAGTACTTC
>-|TRBJ2-1|TRBV6-1|-
CASKAGDPRDEQFF
TGTGCCAGCAAGGCAGGGGACCCCAGGGATGAGCAGTTCTTC
>-|TRBJ1-1|TRBV5-1|TRBD1
CASSLATGGMNTEAFF
TGCGCCAGCAGCTTGGCGACAGGGGGAATGAACACTGAAGCTTTCTTT
>-|TRBJ2-7|TRBV4-1|TRBD2
CASSQDSGRAFSTTYEQYF
TGCGCCAGCAGCCAAGATAGCGGGAGGGCCTTCTCTACGACCTACGAGCAGTACTTC
>-|TRBJ2-1|TRBV7-2|-
CASSLGVGANEQFF
TGTGCCAGCAGCTTAGGGGTTGGAGCCAATGAGCAGTTCTTC
>-|TRBJ1-2|TRBV6-5|-
CASTFATVNYGYTF
TGTGCCAGCACCTTTGCGACAGTAAACTATGGCTACACCTTC